Shown below are 12 T cell receptor beta chains from a single sample sequenced in a study of blood T cell repertoires in COVID-19. Assay: immunoSEQ multiplex PCR; the TCRdb copy retains only in-frame clones and omits some. Altogether about 150,000 clones are present, approximately 80% being singletons, with the ten largest covering approximately 30%. Material: peripheral blood. The receptors stem from an older woman with acute or convalescent COVID-19.

V usage is TRBV19 and J usage is TRBJ1-1; TRBD1 matches at 9 bases. Germline assignment: CDR1 LNHDA and CDR2 SQIVND (reference sequence). The CDR3 contains 15 residues. With 3 bases clipped from V and 4 bases from J, the junction kept 6 bases outside the gene matches. The DNA of the CDR3 is TGTGCCAGTAGTATCCAGGGACAGGGACGCACTGAAGCTTTCTTT. It specifies CASSIQGQGRTEAFF.

The V gene is TRBV14, the J gene TRBJ1-1; 7 bases map to TRBD1. V lost 1 base, J lost 11 bases, and 10 bases stayed unmatched. The CDR3 sequence is 14 residues long. Germline-derived CDR1 and CDR2 are SGHDN and FVKESK. CDR3 in DNA: TGTGCCAGCAGCCAAGTGGGACAGTTTCCGCGGGCTTTCTTT. Translated: CASSQVGQFPRAFF.

This clone was seen once. The gene calls are TRBV5-4 and TRBJ1-2; 8 bases match TRBD1. CDR3 length: 14 amino acids. CDR1 and CDR2 (germline): SGHNT, YYREEE (reference sequence). V lost 4 bases, J lost 6 bases, and 8 bases stayed unmatched. The CDR3 sequence is CASSLDRGGDGYTF. CDR3 sequence (DNA): TGTGCCAGCAGCCTTGACAGGGGAGGGGATGGCTACACCTTC.

This sequence joins TRBV3-1 (or the pseudogene TRBV3-2) and TRBJ1-5; D is unclear. Trimming took off 2 bases at V and 0 bases at J, with 5 bases between the two ends. This CDR3 has 14 residues. CDR1 is LGHDT and CDR2 is YNNKEL in the germline V gene (reference sequence). The CDR3 region is CASSQKHSNQPQHF. The CDR3 DNA is TGTGCCAGCAGCCAAAAGCATAGCAATCAGCCCCAGCATTTT.

The CDR3 is CASSSGGGSNYGYTF. CDR3 DNA: TGTGCCAGCAGCTCAGGAGGGGGCTCTAACTATGGCTACACCTTC. The rearrangement joins TRBV7-3 to TRBJ1-2; 7 bases match TRBD1. This CDR3 is 15 amino acids long. CDR1 is SGHTA and CDR2 is FQGTGA in the germline V gene. V lost 4 bases and J lost 0; bases outside the gene matches: 5. The whole variable domain, filled in from reference TRBV7-3 and TRBJ1-2, reads GAGVSQTPSNKVTEKGKYVELRCDPISGHTALYWYRQSLGQGPEFLIYFQGTGAADDSGLPNDRFFAVRPEGSVSTLKIQRTERGDSAVYLCASSSGGGSNYGYTFGSGTRLTVV.

This clone appeared a single time. The genes are TRBV5-1 and TRBJ1-1; a weak D match, TRBD1 (5 bases). The CDR3 has 13 amino acids. Germline-derived CDR1 and CDR2 are SGHRS and YFSETQ. The V gene lost 2 bases and the J gene lost 4 bases, with 9 bases spanning the gap. The CDR3 is CASSFRVGTEAFF. In nucleotides, the CDR3 is TGCGCCAGCAGCTTCAGGGTCGGCACTGAAGCTTTCTTT.

V and J are TRBV7-2 and TRBJ1-1, with TRBD1 matching 7 bases. This CDR3 is 15 amino acids long. V dropped 0 bases and J dropped 3; count of bases not matched to a gene: 4. Looked up from germline, CDR1 is SGHTA and CDR2 is FQGNSA. The CDR3 DNA follows: TGTGCCAGCAGCTTAGCAGGGGGCGGGGACACTGAAGCTTTCTTT. This sequence encodes CASSLAGGGDTEAFF.

This clone was observed a single time. V and J are TRBV7-3 and TRBJ2-3; possible D gene TRBD2, 7 bases. With 5 bases removed from V and 5 bases from J, the gap between germline ends came to 20 bases. This CDR3 is built from 16 residues. Germline V CDR1 and CDR2: SGHTA, FQGTGA. The CDR3, as DNA: TGTGCCAGCAGCAAGATTAGGGGGGGCGCGAGAGATACGCAGTATTTT. Amino acid sequence: CASSKIRGGARDTQYF.

This clone was counted a few times. The V call is TRBV19, the J call TRBJ2-1; tentative D call: TRBD2 (7 bases). Trimming removed 1 base at V and 7 bases at J, with 14 bases between. CDR3 length: 15 residues. The V gene's germline CDR1 is LNHDA and CDR2 SQIVND (reference sequence). The CDR3 coding sequence is TGTGCCAGTAGTATAGTGGGGGGGCAGGGGAATGAGCAGTTCTTC. Translation: CASSIVGGQGNEQFF. The variable domain in full, with the rest retrieved from reference TRBV19 and TRBJ2-1, is DGGITQSPKYLFRKEGQNVTLSCEQNLNHDAMYWYRQDPGQGLRLIYYSQIVNDFQKGDIAEGYSVSREKKESFPLTVTSAQKNPTAFYLCASSIVGGQGNEQFFGPGTRLTVL.

CDR3 sequence (DNA): TGTGCCAGCGCGGACTCCAGGAACACTGAAGCTTTCTTT. It encodes CASADSRNTEAFF. The chain has TRBV2 and TRBJ1-1; D not certain. The ends were cut back, 8 bases at V and 1 base at J, with 11 bases in the middle. Germline lookup yields CDR1 SNHLY and CDR2 FYNNEI. The CDR3 length is 13 residues.

The V and J genes are TRBV28 and TRBJ2-3, with D hard to call. Trimming left V 6 bases short and J 2 bases short, with 9 bases between. Germline V gene data show CDR1 as MDHEN and CDR2 as SYDVKM. The CDR3 is 13 amino acids. Written as DNA, the CDR3 is TGTGCCAGCAGGCGCCCTCCCACAGATACGCAGTATTTT. Translation gives CASRRPPTDTQYF.

The rearrangement uses TRBV15 and TRBJ2-7, with a possible D match to TRBD1 (5 bases). Germline lookup yields CDR1 LNHNV and CDR2 YYDKDF (reference sequence). V dropped 3 bases and J dropped 5 bases, with 14 bases sitting between them. This CDR3 spans 14 amino acids. CDR3 residues: CATSSFQAGNEQYF. For the CDR3, the DNA is TGTGCCACCAGCAGCTTTCAAGCAGGGAACGAGCAGTACTTC.